This is a list of T cell receptor beta chains from one sample in a study of cytomegalovirus exposure and HLA in healthy donors. The method was immunoSEQ multiplex PCR; TCRdb's version includes in-frame clones alone and lacks a portion of them. The table lists around 80,000 clones, 60% to 80% of them singletons, with 6% in the top ten. The sample comprised PBMCs. These receptors were taken from a female donor in good health and CMV-seronegative. Both conserved end residues are part of each CDR3. The order of the fields is CDR3 length, D gene, clone size, J gene, V gene, CDR3 DNA, CDR3 protein. The D gene is left open where the match is weak. Clone size, where shown, is once, few, many, or a class for clones that have expanded.

length: 11; D: -; size: -; J: TRBJ2-3; V: TRBV7-9; DNA: TGTGCCAGCAGCCCCGCGGATACGCAGTATTTT; CDR3: CASSPADTQYF
length: 13; D: -; size: -; J: TRBJ2-7; V: TRBV30; DNA: TGTGCCTGGAGTAGCGAGAACTCCTACGAGCAGTACTTC; CDR3: CAWSSENSYEQYF
length: 11; D: -; size: -; J: TRBJ2-7; V: TRBV25-1; DNA: TGTGCCAGTACCAGCTCCTACGAGCAGTACTTC; CDR3: CASTSSYEQYF
length: 13; D: -; size: -; J: TRBJ1-1; V: TRBV10-3; DNA: TGTGCCATCAGCCAGAACAAAGACACTGAAGCTTTCTTT; CDR3: CAISQNKDTEAFF
length: 14; D: -; size: few; J: TRBJ1-6; V: TRBV5-1; DNA: TGCGCCAGCGGTATTAGCTCCTATAATTCACCCCTCCACTTT; CDR3: CASGISSYNSPLHF
length: 15; D: TRBD2; size: once; J: TRBJ2-5; V: TRBV11-2; DNA: TGTGCCAGCAGCTTGGGACTAGCACCCCAAGAGACCCAGTACTTC; CDR3: CASSLGLAPQETQYF
length: 11; D: -; size: -; J: TRBJ2-5; V: TRBV20-1; DNA: TGCAGTGCTAGAGTCTTGGCGGCCCAGTACTTC; CDR3: CSARVLAAQYF
length: 14; D: -; size: -; J: TRBJ2-7; V: TRBV5-1; DNA: TGCGCCAGCAGCGACCGGAGGGGAAACTACGAGCAGTACTTC; CDR3: CASSDRRGNYEQYF
length: 13; D: -; size: -; J: TRBJ1-1; V: TRBV29-1; DNA: TGCAGCGTTGCAGGCGTAATGAACACTGAAGCTTTCTTT; CDR3: CSVAGVMNTEAFF
length: 12; D: TRBD1; size: -; J: TRBJ1-1; V: TRBV7-9; DNA: TGTGCCAGCACCGCAGGGGGAACTGAAGCTTTCTTT; CDR3: CASTAGGTEAFF
length: 15; D: TRBD1; size: -; J: TRBJ1-1; V: TRBV30; DNA: TGTGCCTGGACCAGCCTAGGACAGGGAAACACTGAAGCTTTCTTT; CDR3: CAWTSLGQGNTEAFF
length: 13; D: -; size: -; J: TRBJ2-2; V: TRBV18; DNA: TGTGCCAGCTCACTAGGGGCAGACGGGGAGCTGTTTTTT; CDR3: CASSLGADGELFF
length: 14; D: -; size: -; J: TRBJ2-1; V: TRBV5-1; DNA: TGCGCCAGCAGCTTGGGGACAGAGATGGGTGAGCAGTTCTTC; CDR3: CASSLGTEMGEQFF
length: 15; D: -; size: -; J: TRBJ2-6; V: TRBV4-3; DNA: TGCGCCAGCAGCCAAGATCAGGGTGGGGCCAACGTCCTGACTTTC; CDR3: CASSQDQGGANVLTF
length: 13; D: TRBD1; size: few; J: TRBJ1-1; V: TRBV10-3; DNA: TGTGCCAGCATCCGGGACAGGGACACTGAAGCTTTCTTT; CDR3: CASIRDRDTEAFF
length: 14; D: TRBD1; size: -; J: TRBJ1-5; V: TRBV28; DNA: TGTGCCAGCAGTCCGACAGGGAGCAATCAGCCCCAGCATTTT; CDR3: CASSPTGSNQPQHF
length: 15; D: TRBD1; size: -; J: TRBJ1-5; V: TRBV19; DNA: TGTGCCAGTACCCTCAGGGGGCAGGGCAATCAGCCCCAGCATTTT; CDR3: CASTLRGQGNQPQHF
length: 17; D: TRBD1; size: -; J: TRBJ2-3; V: TRBV9; DNA: TGTGCCAGCGCTACTAGAGGGGACAGCCCAAACACAGATACGCAGTATTTT; CDR3: CASATRGDSPNTDTQYF
length: 14; D: -; size: -; J: TRBJ2-3; V: TRBV7-8; DNA: TGTGCCAGCAGCAGAACCGAGGGAGCAGATACGCAGTATTTT; CDR3: CASSRTEGADTQYF
length: 14; D: TRBD1; size: -; J: TRBJ2-7; V: TRBV19; DNA: TGTGCCAGTAGTTTACAAACAGGGGTCCACGAGCAGTACTTC; CDR3: CASSLQTGVHEQYF
length: 14; D: -; size: -; J: TRBJ2-7; V: TRBV4-1; DNA: TGCGCCAGCAGCCAAGCGGGTGGAGGGTACGAGCAGTACTTC; CDR3: CASSQAGGGYEQYF
length: 17; D: TRBD1; size: -; J: TRBJ2-1; V: TRBV15; DNA: TGTGCCACCAGCAGAGATTTAGGGACAGGGGGCTACAATGAGCAGTTCTTC; CDR3: CATSRDLGTGGYNEQFF
length: 14; D: -; size: -; J: TRBJ2-1; V: TRBV19; DNA: TGTGCCAGTAGTATCAGGGGCAGCTACAATGAGCAGTTCTTC; CDR3: CASSIRGSYNEQFF
length: 16; D: -; size: -; J: TRBJ2-1; V: TRBV14; DNA: TGTGCCAGCAGCCAAGATACGGGGGTCCTACACAATGAGCAGTTCTTC; CDR3: CASSQDTGVLHNEQFF
length: 15; D: -; size: -; J: TRBJ1-2; V: TRBV28; DNA: TGTGCCAGCAGTTTAGGGCCAGGTTTCGGCTATGGCTACACCTTC; CDR3: CASSLGPGFGYGYTF
length: 16; D: TRBD1; size: few; J: TRBJ1-6; V: TRBV7-9; DNA: TGTGCCAGCAGCCCAGCAAGTGGGACAGGGTTATCACCCCTCCACTTT; CDR3: CASSPASGTGLSPLHF
length: 14; D: -; size: -; J: TRBJ1-1; V: TRBV18; DNA: TGTGCCAGCTCACTGACAGATCTGAACACTGAAGCTTTCTTT; CDR3: CASSLTDLNTEAFF